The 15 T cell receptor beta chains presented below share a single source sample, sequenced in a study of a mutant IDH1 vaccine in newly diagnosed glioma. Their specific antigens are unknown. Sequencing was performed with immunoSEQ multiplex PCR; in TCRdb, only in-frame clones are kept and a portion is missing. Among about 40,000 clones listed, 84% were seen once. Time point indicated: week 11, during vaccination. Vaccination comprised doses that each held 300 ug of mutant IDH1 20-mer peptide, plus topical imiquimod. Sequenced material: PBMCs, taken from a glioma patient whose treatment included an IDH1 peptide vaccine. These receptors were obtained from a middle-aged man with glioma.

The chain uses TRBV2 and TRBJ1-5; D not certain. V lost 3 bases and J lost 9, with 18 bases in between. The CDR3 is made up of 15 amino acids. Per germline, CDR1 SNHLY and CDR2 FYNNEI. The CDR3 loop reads CASSESYGVSMPQHF. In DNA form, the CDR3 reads TGTGCCAGCAGTGAGAGCTACGGGGTATCTATGCCCCAGCATTTT.

This CDR3 is CASSWADTYGYTF. The DNA of the CDR3 is TGTGCCAGTAGTTGGGCGGACACCTATGGCTACACCTTC. The chain is built from TRBV19 and TRBJ1-2; TRBD1 might be the D (5 bases). The CDR3 loop spans 13 amino acids. The V gene lost 5 bases and the J gene lost 4 bases, with 11 bases spanning the gap. Germline-derived CDR1 and CDR2 are LNHDA and SQIVND (reference sequence).

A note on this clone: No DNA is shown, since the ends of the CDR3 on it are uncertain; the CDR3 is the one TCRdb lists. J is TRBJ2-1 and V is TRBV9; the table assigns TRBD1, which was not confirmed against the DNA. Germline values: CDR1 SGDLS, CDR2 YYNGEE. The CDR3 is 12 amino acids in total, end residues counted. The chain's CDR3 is CASSVGAGTTIF.

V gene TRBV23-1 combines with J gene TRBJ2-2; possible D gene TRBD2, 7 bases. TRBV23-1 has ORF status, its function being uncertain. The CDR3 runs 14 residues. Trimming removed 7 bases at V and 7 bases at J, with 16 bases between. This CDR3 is CASTRRGADGELFF. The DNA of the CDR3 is TGCGCCAGCACCCGTCGGGGGGCGGACGGGGAGCTGTTTTTT.

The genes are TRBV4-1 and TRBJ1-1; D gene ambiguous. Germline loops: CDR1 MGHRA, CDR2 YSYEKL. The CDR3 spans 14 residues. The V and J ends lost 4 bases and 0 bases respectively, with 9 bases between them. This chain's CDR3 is CASSPGSMNTEAFF. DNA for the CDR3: TGCGCCAGCAGCCCCGGATCCATGAACACTGAAGCTTTCTTT.

CDR3 loop: CASSFRRVLEGAFF. The DNA for the CDR3 is TGTGCCAGCAGTTTTAGGAGGGTCCTCGAGGGAGCTTTCTTT. The chain links TRBV27 to TRBJ1-1, with D hard to call. This CDR3 comprises 14 residues. The V end lost 3 bases, the J end lost 10 bases, and 18 bases lay between the germline ends. Germline-derived CDR1 and CDR2 are MNHEY and SMNVEV (reference sequence).

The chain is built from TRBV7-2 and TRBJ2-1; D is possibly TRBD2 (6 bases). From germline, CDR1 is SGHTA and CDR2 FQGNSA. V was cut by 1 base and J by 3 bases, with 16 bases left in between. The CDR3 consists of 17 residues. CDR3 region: CASSLVGNPGVYNEQFF. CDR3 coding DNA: TGTGCCAGCAGCTTAGTGGGGAACCCGGGGGTCTACAATGAGCAGTTCTTC.

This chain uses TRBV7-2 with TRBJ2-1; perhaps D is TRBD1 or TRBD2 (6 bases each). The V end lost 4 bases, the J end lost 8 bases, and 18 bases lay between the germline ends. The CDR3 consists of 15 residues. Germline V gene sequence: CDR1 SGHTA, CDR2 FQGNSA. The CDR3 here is CASSSKNRGLDEQFF. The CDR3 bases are TGTGCCAGCAGCTCAAAGAACCGGGGGCTAGATGAGCAGTTCTTC.

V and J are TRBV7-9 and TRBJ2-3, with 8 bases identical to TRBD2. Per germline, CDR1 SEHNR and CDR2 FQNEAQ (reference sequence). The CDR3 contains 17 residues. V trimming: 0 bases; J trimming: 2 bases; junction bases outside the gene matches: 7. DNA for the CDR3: TGTGCCAGCAGCTTAGCTCGGGCGGGAGGTCTCACAGATACGCAGTATTTT. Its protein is CASSLARAGGLTDTQYF.

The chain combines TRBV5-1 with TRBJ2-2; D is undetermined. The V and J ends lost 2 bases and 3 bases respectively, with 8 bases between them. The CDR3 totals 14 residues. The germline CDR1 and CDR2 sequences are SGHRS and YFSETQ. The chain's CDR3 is CASSFNSYTGELFF. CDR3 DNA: TGCGCCAGCAGCTTCAATTCATACACCGGGGAGCTGTTTTTT.

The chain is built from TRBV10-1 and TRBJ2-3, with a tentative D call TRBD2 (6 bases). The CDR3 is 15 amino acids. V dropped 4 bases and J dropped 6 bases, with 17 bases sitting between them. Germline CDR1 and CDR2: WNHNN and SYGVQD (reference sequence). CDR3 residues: CASSVTARAGDTQYF. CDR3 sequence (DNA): TGCGCCAGCAGTGTAACGGCAAGGGCGGGGGATACGCAGTATTTT.

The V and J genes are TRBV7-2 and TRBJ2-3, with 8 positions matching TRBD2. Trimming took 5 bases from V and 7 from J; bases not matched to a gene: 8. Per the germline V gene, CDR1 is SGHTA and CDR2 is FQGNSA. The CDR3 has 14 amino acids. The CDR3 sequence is CASSLSGSSNTQYF. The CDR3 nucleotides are TGTGCCAGCAGCCTAAGCGGGAGTTCGAATACGCAGTATTTT.

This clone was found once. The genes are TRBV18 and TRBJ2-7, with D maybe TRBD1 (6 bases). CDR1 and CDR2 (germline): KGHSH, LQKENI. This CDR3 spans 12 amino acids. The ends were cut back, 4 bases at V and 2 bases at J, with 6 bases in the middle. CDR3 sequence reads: CASSHRAYEQYF. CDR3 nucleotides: TGTGCCAGCTCACACAGGGCCTACGAGCAGTACTTC.

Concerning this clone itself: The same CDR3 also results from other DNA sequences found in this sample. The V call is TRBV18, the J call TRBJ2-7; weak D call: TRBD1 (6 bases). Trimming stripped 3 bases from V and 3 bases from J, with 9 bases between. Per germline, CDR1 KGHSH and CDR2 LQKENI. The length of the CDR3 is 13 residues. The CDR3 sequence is CASSPTQGYEQYF. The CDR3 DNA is TGTGCCAGCTCACCGACACAGGGCTACGAGCAGTACTTC.

CDR3 bases: TGTGCCAGCAGCAGGGACAGGGGCCAGACCCAGTACTTC. It is translated as CASSRDRGQTQYF. V is TRBV6-1 and J is TRBJ2-5; 10 bases align to TRBD1. J lost 6 bases, V lost 6 bases, and 4 bases had no gene match. This CDR3 is built from 13 residues. In germline, CDR1 is MNHNS, CDR2 SASEGT.